The 5 T cell receptor beta chains below come from one sample, sequenced in a study of OX40 agonist ivuxolimab in advanced cancers. The data were produced by immunoSEQ multiplex PCR, yet TCRdb's version contains in-frame clones alone and is incomplete. The table shows some 87,000 clones, with 70% to 90% occurring only once. Sequenced here: CD4+ or CD8+ T cells sorted from blood, sampled in a trial of the OX40 agonist ivuxolimab. Receptors originate from an adult with an advanced solid tumor such as melanoma, head and neck, liver or kidney cancer.

The J gene is TRBJ1-2, the V gene TRBV21-1; the table calls TRBD1, which could not be checked here. TRBV21-1 counts as a pseudogene. The CDR3 extends over 15 amino acids. The chain's CDR3 is CASTHTIDRSYGYTF. CDR3 in DNA: TGTGCCAGCACCCACACGATCGACAGGTCCTATGGCTACACCTTC.

The chain uses TRBV9 and TRBJ2-7; 7 bases agree with TRBD1. This CDR3 comprises 17 residues. Losses at the gene ends were 3 bases for V and 3 bases for J; bases not matched to a gene: 15. The V gene's germline CDR1 is SGDLS and CDR2 YYNGEE. This chain's CDR3 is CASSDSPETGVVYEQYF. The CDR3 DNA follows: TGTGCCAGCAGCGATTCCCCGGAAACAGGGGTAGTCTACGAGCAGTACTTC.

This clone was seen repeatedly, ten times or more. The gene calls are TRBV14 and TRBJ1-3; D possibly corresponds to TRBD1 (5 bases). Per the germline V gene, CDR1 is SGHDN and CDR2 is FVKESK. The V gene lost 2 bases and the J gene lost 7 bases, with 9 bases spanning the gap. The CDR3 runs to 13 residues. This CDR3 is CASSQFRANTIYF. DNA for the CDR3: TGTGCCAGCAGCCAATTCAGGGCCAACACCATATATTTT.

The table lists this clone with a count of one. J is TRBJ1-1 and V is TRBV5-1; tentative D call: TRBD1 (5 bases). The V end was cut by 3 bases, the J end by 4 bases, with 19 bases between. Germline V CDR1 and CDR2: SGHRS, YFSETQ. The CDR3 loop spans 16 amino acids. The CDR3 spells CASSSGAGGSGTEAFF. CDR3 DNA: TGCGCCAGCAGCTCCGGGGCAGGAGGCAGTGGCACTGAAGCTTTCTTT.

V usage is TRBV7-6 and J usage is TRBJ1-3, with 7 bases that match TRBD1. Germline V lookup: CDR1 SGHVS, CDR2 FNYEAQ. The CDR3 has 16 residues. V trimming: 5 bases; J trimming: 0 bases; junction bases outside the gene matches: 7. The CDR3 region is CASSAGTVYSGNTIYF. In nucleotides, the CDR3 is TGTGCCAGCAGCGCCGGGACAGTTTACTCTGGAAACACCATATATTTT.